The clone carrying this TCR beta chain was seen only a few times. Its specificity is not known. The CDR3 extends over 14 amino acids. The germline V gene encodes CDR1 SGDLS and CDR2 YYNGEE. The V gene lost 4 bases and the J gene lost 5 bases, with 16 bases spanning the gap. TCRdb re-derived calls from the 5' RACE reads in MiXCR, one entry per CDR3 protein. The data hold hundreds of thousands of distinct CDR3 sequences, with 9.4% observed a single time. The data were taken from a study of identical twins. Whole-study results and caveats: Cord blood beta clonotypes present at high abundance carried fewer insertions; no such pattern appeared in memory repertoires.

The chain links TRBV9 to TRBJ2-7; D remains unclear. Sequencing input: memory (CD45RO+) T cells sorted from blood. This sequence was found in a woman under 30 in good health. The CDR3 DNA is TGTGCCAGCAGCCCAGTTGGGGTTCCAAACGAGCAGTACTTC. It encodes CASSPVGVPNEQYF.